The 8 T cell receptor beta chains listed next were all sequenced from one sample in a study of cytomegalovirus exposure and HLA in healthy donors. The primer mix had 60 Vbeta and 13 Jbeta primers. The table came from immunoSEQ multiplex PCR; TCRdb's copy has only in-frame clones and leaves some out. The sample lists more than 130,000 clones, 80% occurring once. Sequencing was carried out using PBMCs. These receptor sequences come from a man aged 25-45 years in good health and CMV-seronegative.

The rearrangement links TRBV6-5 to TRBJ1-1; 7 bases are a match to TRBD1. The CDR3 extends over 12 amino acids. V dropped 5 bases and J dropped 11; count of bases not matched to a gene: 8. Germline V gene sequence: CDR1 MNHEY, CDR2 SVGAGI. The CDR3 is CASSTEGARAFF. The CDR3 bases are TGTGCCAGCAGTACAGAGGGGGCTAGGGCTTTCTTT.

This clone was observed a handful of times. The chain has TRBV7-9 and TRBJ2-3; D is uncertain. CDR3 length equals 15 residues. V lost 5 bases to trimming and J lost 3 bases, with 15 bases between them. The germline V gene encodes CDR1 SEHNR and CDR2 FQNEAQ (reference sequence). In DNA, the CDR3 is TGTGCCAGCAGCCTCAGTAGTATAGCTACAGATACGCAGTATTTT. Protein: CASSLSSIATDTQYF.

The genes are TRBV14 and TRBJ2-7, with D possibly being TRBD2 (6 bases). CDR3 length equals 16 residues. CDR1 and CDR2 (germline): SGHDN, FVKESK. The ends were cut back, 0 bases at V and 0 bases at J, with 12 bases in the middle. CDR3 region: CASSQDKYGSSYEQYF. CDR3 coding DNA: TGTGCCAGCAGCCAAGATAAGTACGGGAGCTCCTACGAGCAGTACTTC. Filled out from reference TRBV14 and TRBJ2-7, the complete variable domain reads EAGVTQFPSHSVIEKGQTVTLRCDPISGHDNLYWYRRVMGKEIKFLLHFVKESKQDESGMPNNRFLAERTGGTYSTLKVQPAELEDSGVYFCASSQDKYGSSYEQYFGPGTRLTVT.

This chain connects TRBV19 to TRBJ1-2; 7 bases match TRBD1. The CDR3 loop spans 13 amino acids. Germline lookup yields CDR1 LNHDA and CDR2 SQIVND (reference sequence). Unmatched junction bases numbered 6, after V lost 6 bases and J lost 5 bases. The CDR3, as DNA: TGTGCCAGTAGGGCAGGGGGATGGTATGGCTACACCTTC. Residues: CASRAGGWYGYTF.

The chain is built from TRBV28 and TRBJ2-2; 7 bases map to TRBD1. The CDR3 is made up of 16 amino acids. Unmatched junction bases numbered 7, after V lost 0 bases and J lost 6 bases. Per the germline V gene, CDR1 is MDHEN and CDR2 is SYDVKM. CDR3 sequence: CASSLWTGQNPGELFF. Here the CDR3 DNA reads TGTGCCAGCAGTTTATGGACAGGGCAAAACCCCGGGGAGCTGTTTTTT.

The chain has TRBV28 and TRBJ2-2; 8 bases fit TRBD2. J was trimmed by 5 bases and V by 8 bases; bases with no gene match: 13. CDR1 and CDR2 from the germline V gene are MDHEN and SYDVKM. The CDR3 length is 16 residues. The CDR3 protein is CASGLVRGASTGELFF. In nucleotides, the CDR3 is TGTGCCAGCGGGTTAGTGCGGGGGGCGAGTACCGGGGAGCTGTTTTTT.

This sequence joins TRBV6-5 and TRBJ1-1; maybe TRBD1 (5 bases). Trimming shortened V by 2 bases and J by 4 bases, and 8 bases separated the two germline ends. CDR1 is MNHEY and CDR2 is SVGAGI in the germline V gene. CDR3 size: 13 residues. The CDR3 sequence is CASSYRRGTEAFF. CDR3 DNA: TGTGCCAGCAGTTACCGGAGGGGCACTGAAGCTTTCTTT.

This clone was observed a single time. V and J are TRBV18 and TRBJ2-5; 9 bases agree with TRBD1. Germline CDR1 reads KGHSH; CDR2 reads LQKENI. The CDR3 sequence is 15 residues long. V shed 5 bases, J shed 5 bases, and the junction held 9 bases outside the gene matches. The CDR3 here is CASSSGTGNYETQYF. CDR3 bases: TGTGCCAGCTCAAGCGGGACAGGGAATTACGAGACCCAGTACTTC.